This T cell receptor beta chain appears in the sequencing data of a study of cytomegalovirus exposure and HLA in healthy donors. Primers for the PCR totalled 60 Vbeta and 13 Jbeta. TCRdb's copy holds only in-frame clones and misses some; the assay was immunoSEQ multiplex PCR. The sample includes some 120,000 clones, 74% of them seen just once. This clone was observed a handful of times. Germline CDR1 and CDR2: LGHNT and FRNRAP. The CDR3 covers 18 residues. V shed 0 bases and J shed 1 base, with 18 bases lying between them. The sequenced sample was PBMCs. The sequence was obtained from a woman aged 45-65 years in good health and CMV-seropositive. The gene calls are TRBV12-5 and TRBJ1-1, with a possible D match to TRBD1 (6 bases). The CDR3 region is CASGLVTLSQGKNTEAFF. The CDR3 nucleotides are TGTGCTAGTGGTTTGGTAACGTTGAGTCAGGGGAAGAACACTGAAGCTTTCTTT.